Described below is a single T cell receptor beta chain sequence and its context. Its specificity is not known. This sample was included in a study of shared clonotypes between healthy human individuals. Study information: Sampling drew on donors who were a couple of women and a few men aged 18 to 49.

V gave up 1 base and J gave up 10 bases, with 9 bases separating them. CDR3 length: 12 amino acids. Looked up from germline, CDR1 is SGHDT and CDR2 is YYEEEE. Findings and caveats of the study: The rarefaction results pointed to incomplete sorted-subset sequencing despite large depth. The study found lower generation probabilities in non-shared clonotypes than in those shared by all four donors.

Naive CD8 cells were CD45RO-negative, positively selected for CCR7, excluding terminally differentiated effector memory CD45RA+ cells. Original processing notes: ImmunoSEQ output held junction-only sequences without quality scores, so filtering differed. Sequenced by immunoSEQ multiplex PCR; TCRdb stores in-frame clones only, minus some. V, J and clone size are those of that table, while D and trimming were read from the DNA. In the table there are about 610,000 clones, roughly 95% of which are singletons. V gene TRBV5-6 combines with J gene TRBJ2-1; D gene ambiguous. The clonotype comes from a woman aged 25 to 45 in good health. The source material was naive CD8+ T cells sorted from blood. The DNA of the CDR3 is TGTGCCAGCAGCTTGTCCGCGGCGGAGCAGTTCTTC. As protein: CASSLSAAEQFF.